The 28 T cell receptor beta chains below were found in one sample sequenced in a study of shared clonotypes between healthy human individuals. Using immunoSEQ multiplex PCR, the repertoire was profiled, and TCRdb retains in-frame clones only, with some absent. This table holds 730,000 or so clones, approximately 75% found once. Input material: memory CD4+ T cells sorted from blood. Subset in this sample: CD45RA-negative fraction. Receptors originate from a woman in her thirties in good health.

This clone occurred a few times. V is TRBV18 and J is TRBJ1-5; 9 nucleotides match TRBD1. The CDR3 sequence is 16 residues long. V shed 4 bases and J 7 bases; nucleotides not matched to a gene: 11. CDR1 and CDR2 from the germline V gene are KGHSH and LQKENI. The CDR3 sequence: CASSQPGQGTPQPQHF. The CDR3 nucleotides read TGTGCCAGCTCACAACCGGGACAGGGTACGCCACAGCCCCAGCATTTT.

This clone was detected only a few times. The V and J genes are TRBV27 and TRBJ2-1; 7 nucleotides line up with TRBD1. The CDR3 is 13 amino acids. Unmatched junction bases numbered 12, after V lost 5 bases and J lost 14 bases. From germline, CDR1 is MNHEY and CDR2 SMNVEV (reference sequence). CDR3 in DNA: TGTGCCAGCAGTCCCTACACCGGGACAGCAGAGTTCTTC. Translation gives CASSPYTGTAEFF.

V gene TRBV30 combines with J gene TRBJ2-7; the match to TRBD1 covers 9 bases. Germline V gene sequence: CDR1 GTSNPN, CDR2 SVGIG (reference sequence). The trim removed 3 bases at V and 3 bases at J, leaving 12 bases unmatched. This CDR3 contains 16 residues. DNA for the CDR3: TGTGCCTGGAGGAGAACCGGGACAGGGATCCTCTACGAGCAGTACTTC. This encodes CAWRRTGTGILYEQYF.

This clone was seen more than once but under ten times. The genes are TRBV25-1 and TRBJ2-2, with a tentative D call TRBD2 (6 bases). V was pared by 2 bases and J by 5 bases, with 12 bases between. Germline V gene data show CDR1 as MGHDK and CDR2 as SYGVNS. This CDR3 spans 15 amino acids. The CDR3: CASSEPRTTTGELFF. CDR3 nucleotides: TGTGCCAGCAGTGAACCTCGGACTACAACCGGGGAGCTGTTTTTT.

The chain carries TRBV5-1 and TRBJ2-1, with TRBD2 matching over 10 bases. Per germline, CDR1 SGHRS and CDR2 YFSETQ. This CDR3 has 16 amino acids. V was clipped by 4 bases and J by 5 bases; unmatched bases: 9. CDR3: CASSPGWTSGNNEQFF. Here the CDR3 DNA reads TGCGCCAGCAGCCCGGGTTGGACTAGCGGCAACAATGAGCAGTTCTTC.

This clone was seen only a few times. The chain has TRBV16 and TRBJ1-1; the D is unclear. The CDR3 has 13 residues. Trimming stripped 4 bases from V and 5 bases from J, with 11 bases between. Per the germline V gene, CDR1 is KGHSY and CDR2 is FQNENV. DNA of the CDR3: TGTGCCAGCAGCCGAGAAGACGGAACTGAAGCTTTCTTT. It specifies CASSREDGTEAFF. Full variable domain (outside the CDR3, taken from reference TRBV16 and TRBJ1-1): GEEVAQTPKHLVRGEGQKAKLYCAPIKGHSYVFWYQQVLKNEFKFLISFQNENVFDETGMPKERFSAKCLPNSPCSLEIQATKLEDSAVYFCASSREDGTEAFFGQGTRLTVV.

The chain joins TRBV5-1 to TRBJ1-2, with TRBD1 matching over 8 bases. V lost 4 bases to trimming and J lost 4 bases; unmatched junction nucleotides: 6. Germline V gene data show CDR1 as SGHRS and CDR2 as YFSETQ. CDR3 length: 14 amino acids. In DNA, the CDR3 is TGCGCCAGCAGCACTGGACAGGGAGGCTATGGCTACACCTTC. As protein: CASSTGQGGYGYTF.

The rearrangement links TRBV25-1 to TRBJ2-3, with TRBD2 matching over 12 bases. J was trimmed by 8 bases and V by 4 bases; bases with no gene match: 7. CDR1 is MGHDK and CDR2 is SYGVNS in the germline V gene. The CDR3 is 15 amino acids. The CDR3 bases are TGTGCCAGCAGTGCGAGACTAGCGGGAGAAGGTACGCAGTATTTT. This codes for CASSARLAGEGTQYF.

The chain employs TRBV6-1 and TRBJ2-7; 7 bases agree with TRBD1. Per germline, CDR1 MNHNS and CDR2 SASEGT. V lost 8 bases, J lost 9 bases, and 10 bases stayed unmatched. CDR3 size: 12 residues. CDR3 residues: CASAQQGGLQYF. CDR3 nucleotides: TGTGCCAGCGCGCAGCAAGGGGGCCTGCAGTACTTC.

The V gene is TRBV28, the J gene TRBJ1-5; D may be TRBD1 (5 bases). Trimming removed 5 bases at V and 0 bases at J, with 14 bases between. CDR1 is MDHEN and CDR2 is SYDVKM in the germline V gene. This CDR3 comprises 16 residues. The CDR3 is CASSPKGSFSNQPQHF. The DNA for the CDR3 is TGTGCCAGCAGTCCGAAGGGGTCGTTTAGCAATCAGCCCCAGCATTTT.

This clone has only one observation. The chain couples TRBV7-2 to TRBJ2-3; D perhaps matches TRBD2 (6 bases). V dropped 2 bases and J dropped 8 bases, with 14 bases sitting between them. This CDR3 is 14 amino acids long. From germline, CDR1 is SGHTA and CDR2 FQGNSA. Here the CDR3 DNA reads TGTGCCAGCAGCTTACTCAGGGCCGGGGGTACGCAGTATTTT. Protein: CASSLLRAGGTQYF.

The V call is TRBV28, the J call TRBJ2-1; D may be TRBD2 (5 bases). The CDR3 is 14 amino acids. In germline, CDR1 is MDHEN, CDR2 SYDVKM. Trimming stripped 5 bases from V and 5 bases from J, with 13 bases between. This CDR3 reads CASSRGYWDNEQFF. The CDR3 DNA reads TGTGCCAGCAGTCGAGGGTATTGGGACAATGAGCAGTTCTTC.

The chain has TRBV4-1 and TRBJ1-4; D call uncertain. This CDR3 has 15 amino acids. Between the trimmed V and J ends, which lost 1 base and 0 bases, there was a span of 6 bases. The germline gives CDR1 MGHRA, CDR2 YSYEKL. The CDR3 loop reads CASSQVDATNEKLFF. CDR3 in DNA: TGCGCCAGCAGCCAAGTCGACGCAACTAATGAAAAACTGTTTTTT.

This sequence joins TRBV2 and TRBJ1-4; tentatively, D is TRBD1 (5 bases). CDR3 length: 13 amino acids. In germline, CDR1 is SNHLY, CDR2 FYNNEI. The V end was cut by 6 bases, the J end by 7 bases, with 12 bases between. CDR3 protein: CASRVGRGEKLFF. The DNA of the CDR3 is TGTGCCAGCAGGGTGGGACGCGGTGAAAAACTGTTTTTT. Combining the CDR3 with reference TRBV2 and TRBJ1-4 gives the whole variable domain EPEVTQTPSHQVTQMGQEVILRCVPISNHLYFYWYRQILGQKVEFLVSFYNNEISEKSEIFDDQFSVERPDGSNFTLKIRSTKLEDSAMYFCASRVGRGEKLFFGSGTQLSVL.

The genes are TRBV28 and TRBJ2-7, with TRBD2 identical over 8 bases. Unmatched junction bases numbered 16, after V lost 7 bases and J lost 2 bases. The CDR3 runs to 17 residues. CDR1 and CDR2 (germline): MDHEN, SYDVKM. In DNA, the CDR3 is TGTGCCAGCAATTCGCGGGGTAGCGGGATTACCCCCTACGAGCAGTACTTC. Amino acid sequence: CASNSRGSGITPYEQYF.

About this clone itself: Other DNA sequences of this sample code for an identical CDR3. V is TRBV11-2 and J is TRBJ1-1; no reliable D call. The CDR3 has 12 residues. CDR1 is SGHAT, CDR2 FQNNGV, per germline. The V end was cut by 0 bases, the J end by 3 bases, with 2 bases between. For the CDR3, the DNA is TGTGCCAGCAGCTTAGACTACACTGAAGCTTTCTTT. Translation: CASSLDYTEAFF.

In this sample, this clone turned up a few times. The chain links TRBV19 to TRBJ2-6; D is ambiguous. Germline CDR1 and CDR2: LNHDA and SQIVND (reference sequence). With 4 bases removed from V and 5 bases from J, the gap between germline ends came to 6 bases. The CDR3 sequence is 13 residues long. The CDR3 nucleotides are TGTGCCAGTAGTACACAGAGGGCCAACGTCCTGACTTTC. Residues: CASSTQRANVLTF.

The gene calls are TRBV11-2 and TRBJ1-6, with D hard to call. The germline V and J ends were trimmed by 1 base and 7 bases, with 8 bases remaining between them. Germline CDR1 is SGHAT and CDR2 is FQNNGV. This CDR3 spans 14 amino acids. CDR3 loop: CASSLAQSNSPLHF. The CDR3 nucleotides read TGTGCCAGCAGCTTAGCACAGTCGAATTCACCCCTCCACTTT.

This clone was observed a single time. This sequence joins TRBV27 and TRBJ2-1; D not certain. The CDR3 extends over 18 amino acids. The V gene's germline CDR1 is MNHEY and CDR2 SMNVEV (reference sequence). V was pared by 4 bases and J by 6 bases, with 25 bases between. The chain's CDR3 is CASSSPYSPGKHPNEQFF. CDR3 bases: TGTGCCAGCAGTTCCCCCTATTCACCGGGCAAGCACCCCAATGAGCAGTTCTTC.

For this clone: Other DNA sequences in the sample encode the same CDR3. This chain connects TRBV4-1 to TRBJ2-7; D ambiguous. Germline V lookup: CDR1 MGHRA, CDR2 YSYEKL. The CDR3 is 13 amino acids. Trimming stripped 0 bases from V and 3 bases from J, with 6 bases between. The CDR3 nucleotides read TGCGCCAGCAGCCAAGATTCGCGCTACGAGCAGTACTTC. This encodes CASSQDSRYEQYF.

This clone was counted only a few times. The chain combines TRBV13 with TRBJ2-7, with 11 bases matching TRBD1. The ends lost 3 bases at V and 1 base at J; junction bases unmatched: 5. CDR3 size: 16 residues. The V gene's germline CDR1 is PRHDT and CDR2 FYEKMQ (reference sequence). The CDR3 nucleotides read TGTGCCAGCAGCTTGTTCCGGGACAGGGGGTCCTACGAGCAGTACTTC. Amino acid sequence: CASSLFRDRGSYEQYF. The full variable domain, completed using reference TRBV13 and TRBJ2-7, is AAGVIQSPRHLIKEKRETATLKCYPIPRHDTVYWYQQGPGQDPQFLISFYEKMQSDKGSIPDRFSAQQFSDYHSELNMSSLELGDSALYFCASSLFRDRGSYEQYFGPGTRLTVT.

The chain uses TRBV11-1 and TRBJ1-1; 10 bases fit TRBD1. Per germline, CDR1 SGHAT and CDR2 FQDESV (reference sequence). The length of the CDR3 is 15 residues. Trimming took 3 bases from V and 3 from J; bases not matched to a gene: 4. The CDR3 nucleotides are TGTGCCAGCAGCTTGACAGGGGGCTTGGACACTGAAGCTTTCTTT. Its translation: CASSLTGGLDTEAFF.

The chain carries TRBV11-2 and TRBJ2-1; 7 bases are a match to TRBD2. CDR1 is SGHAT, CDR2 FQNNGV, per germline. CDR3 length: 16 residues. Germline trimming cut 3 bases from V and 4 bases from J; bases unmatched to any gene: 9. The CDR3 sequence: CASSLIPAGVYNEQFF. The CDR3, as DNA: TGTGCCAGCAGCTTGATTCCCGCGGGAGTGTACAATGAGCAGTTCTTC.

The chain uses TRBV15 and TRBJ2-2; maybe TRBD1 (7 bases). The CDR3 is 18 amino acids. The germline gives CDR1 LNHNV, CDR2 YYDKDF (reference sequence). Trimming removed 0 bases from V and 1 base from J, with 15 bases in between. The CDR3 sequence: CATSRDQGGLLNTGELFF. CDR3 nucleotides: TGTGCCACCAGCAGAGATCAGGGGGGCCTACTGAACACCGGGGAGCTGTTTTTT.

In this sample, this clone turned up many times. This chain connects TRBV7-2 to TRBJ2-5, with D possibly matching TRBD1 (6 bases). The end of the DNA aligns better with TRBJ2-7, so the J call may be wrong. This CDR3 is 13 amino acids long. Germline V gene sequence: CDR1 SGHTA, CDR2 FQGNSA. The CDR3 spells CASSRRGAYEQYF. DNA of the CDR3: TGTGCCAGCAGCCGCAGGGGAGCCTACGAGCAGTACTTC.

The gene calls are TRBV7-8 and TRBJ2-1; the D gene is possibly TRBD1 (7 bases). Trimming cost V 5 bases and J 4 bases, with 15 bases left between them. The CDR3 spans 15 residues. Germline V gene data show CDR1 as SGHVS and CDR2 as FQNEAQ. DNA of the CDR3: TGTGCCAGCAGCCCAGGACAGGCGGGGTACAATGAGCAGTTCTTC. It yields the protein CASSPGQAGYNEQFF.

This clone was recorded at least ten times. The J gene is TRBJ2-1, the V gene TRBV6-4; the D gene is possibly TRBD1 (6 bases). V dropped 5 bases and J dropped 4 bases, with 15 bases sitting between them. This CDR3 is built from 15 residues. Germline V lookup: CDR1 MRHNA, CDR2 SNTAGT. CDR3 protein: CASSSGTRDYNEQFF. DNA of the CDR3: TGTGCCAGCAGTTCCGGGACACGGGATTACAATGAGCAGTTCTTC.

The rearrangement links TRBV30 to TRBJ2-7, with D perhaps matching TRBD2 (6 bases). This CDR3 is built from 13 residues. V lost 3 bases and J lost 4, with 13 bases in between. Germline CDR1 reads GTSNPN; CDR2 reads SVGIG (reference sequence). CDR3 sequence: CAWSGGGQYEQYF. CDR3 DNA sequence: TGTGCCTGGAGCGGGGGTGGGCAGTACGAGCAGTACTTC.